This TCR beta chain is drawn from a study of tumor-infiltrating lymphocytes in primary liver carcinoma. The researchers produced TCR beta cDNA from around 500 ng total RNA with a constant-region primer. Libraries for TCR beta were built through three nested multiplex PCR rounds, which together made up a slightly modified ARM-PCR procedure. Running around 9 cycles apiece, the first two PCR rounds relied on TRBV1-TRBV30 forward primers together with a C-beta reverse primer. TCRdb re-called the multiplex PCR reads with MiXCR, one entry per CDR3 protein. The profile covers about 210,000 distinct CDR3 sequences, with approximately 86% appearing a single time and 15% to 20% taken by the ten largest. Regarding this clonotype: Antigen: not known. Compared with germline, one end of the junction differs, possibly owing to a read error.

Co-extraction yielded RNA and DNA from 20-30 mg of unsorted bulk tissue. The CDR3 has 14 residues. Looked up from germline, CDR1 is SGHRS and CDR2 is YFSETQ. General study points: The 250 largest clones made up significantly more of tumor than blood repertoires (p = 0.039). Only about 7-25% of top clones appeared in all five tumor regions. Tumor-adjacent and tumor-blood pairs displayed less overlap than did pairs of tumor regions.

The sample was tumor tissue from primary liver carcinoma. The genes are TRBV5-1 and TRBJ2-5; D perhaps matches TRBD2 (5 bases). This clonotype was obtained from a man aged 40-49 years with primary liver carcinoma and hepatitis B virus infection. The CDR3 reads CASRSWRLQGTQYF. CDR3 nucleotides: TGCGCCAGCAGGAGCTGGAGGCTTCAAGGGACCCAGTACTTC.